Shown below are 28 T cell receptor beta chains from a single sample sequenced in a study of blood T cell repertoires in COVID-19. Generated by immunoSEQ multiplex PCR, the TCRdb table keeps only in-frame clones and is missing some. The top ten hold roughly 15% of the sample, which has roughly 90,000 clones, 80% seen once. The sequencing input was peripheral blood. These receptors all stem from a human donor in a cohort sampled during active COVID-19.

This sequence joins TRBV28 and TRBJ2-7, with a possible D match to TRBD1 (5 bases). Trimming removed 2 bases from V and 3 bases from J, with 8 bases in between. The V gene's germline CDR1 is MDHEN and CDR2 SYDVKM. The CDR3 covers 13 residues. CDR3 in DNA: TGTGCCAGCAGTTTAGGACAAATCTACGAGCAGTACTTC. Translation: CASSLGQIYEQYF. Full variable domain (remainder filled in from reference TRBV28 and TRBJ2-7): DVKVTQSSRYLVKRTGEKVFLECVQDMDHENMFWYRQDPGLGLRLIYFSYDVKMKEKGDIPEGYSVSREKKERFSLILESASTNQTSMYLCASSLGQIYEQYFGPGTRLTVT.

The CDR3 sequence is CASNLNLATYNEQFF. As DNA, the CDR3 is TGCGCCAGCAATCTGAATTTAGCAACCTACAATGAGCAGTTCTTC. V usage is TRBV5-1 and J usage is TRBJ2-1; D ambiguous. Germline-derived CDR1 and CDR2 are SGHRS and YFSETQ. V shed 6 bases and J shed 2 bases, with 15 bases lying between them. This CDR3 is built from 15 residues.

CDR3 nucleotides: TGTGCCAGCAGAGGACAGGGCGAACAGCCCCAGCATTTT. Protein: CASRGQGEQPQHF. The gene calls are TRBV2 and TRBJ1-5, with TRBD1 matching over 8 bases. Germline lookup yields CDR1 SNHLY and CDR2 FYNNEI. V was pared by 6 bases and J by 7 bases, with 5 bases of the junction left unmatched. This CDR3 has 13 amino acids.

This clone turned up a few times. This chain links TRBV5-1 with TRBJ2-5; D is ambiguous. The CDR3 length is 14 residues. Germline V gives CDR1 SGHRS, CDR2 YFSETQ. V lost 4 bases and J lost 4, with 14 bases in between. Written as DNA, the CDR3 is TGCGCCAGCAGCCAAGGATCTAGATCAGAGACCCAGTACTTC. Protein sequence: CASSQGSRSETQYF. Full variable domain (rest looked up from reference TRBV5-1 and TRBJ2-5): KAGVTQTPRYLIKTRGQQVTLSCSPISGHRSVSWYQQTPGQGLQFLFEYFSETQRNKGNFPGRFSGRQFSNSRSEMNVSTLELGDSALYLCASSQGSRSETQYFGPGTRLLVL.

The rearrangement uses TRBV4-1 and TRBJ2-5; TRBD2 agrees at 12 bases. There are 15 residues in the CDR3. With 5 bases clipped from V and 4 bases from J, the junction kept 5 bases outside the gene matches. Germline V gene sequence: CDR1 MGHRA, CDR2 YSYEKL. In DNA, the CDR3 is TGCGCCAGCAGCTCGGTGGGACTAGCGGGAGAGACCCAGTACTTC. Translating gives CASSSVGLAGETQYF.

V gene TRBV9 combines with J gene TRBJ2-2; 16 bases are shared with TRBD2. Germline lookup yields CDR1 SGDLS and CDR2 YYNGEE. V shed 0 bases and J 6 bases; nucleotides not matched to a gene: 8. The length of the CDR3 is 19 residues. CDR3 loop: CASSVATGLAGGTAGELFF. DNA for the CDR3: TGTGCCAGCAGCGTAGCAACGGGACTAGCGGGAGGGACGGCCGGGGAGCTGTTTTTT.

The chain employs TRBV19 and TRBJ2-7; a weak D match, TRBD1 (6 bases). This CDR3 is built from 13 residues. The germline gives CDR1 LNHDA, CDR2 SQIVND (reference sequence). V was clipped by 8 bases and J by 1 base, with 12 bases between them. In DNA form, the CDR3 reads TGTGCCAGTTCCTTTGGACAGTCCTACGAGCAGTACTTC. Amino acid sequence: CASSFGQSYEQYF.

The V gene is TRBV28, the J gene TRBJ1-5; 8 bases line up with TRBD1. Germline V CDR1 and CDR2: MDHEN, SYDVKM. The CDR3 has 15 amino acids. The V and J ends lost 5 bases and 7 bases, in that order; junction bases with no gene match: 10. CDR3 in amino acids: CASSLRQGLRQPQHF. The DNA for the CDR3 is TGTGCCAGCAGTCTACGACAGGGGCTGAGACAGCCCCAGCATTTT.

This clone appeared once. V usage is TRBV7-8 and J usage is TRBJ2-3, with TRBD2 matching over 10 bases. This CDR3 contains 16 residues. J lost 7 bases, V lost 5 bases, and 12 bases had no gene match. Germline lookup yields CDR1 SGHVS and CDR2 FQNEAQ. For the CDR3, the DNA is TGTGCCAGCAGCGAAACTTTACTAGCGGGGAGGCATACGCAGTATTTT. The encoded protein is CASSETLLAGRHTQYF.

This clone occurred a few times. The chain employs TRBV7-9 and TRBJ2-1; 9 nucleotides align to TRBD2. The germline V gene has CDR1 SEHNR and CDR2 FQNEAQ (reference sequence). This CDR3 has 17 residues. The V segment lost 6 bases and the J segment 4 bases; nucleotides outside the gene matches: 13. In DNA form, the CDR3 reads TGTGCCAGCAGAGGGATAGCGGGAGATCGGGGATACAATGAGCAGTTCTTC. It encodes CASRGIAGDRGYNEQFF.

In nucleotides, the CDR3 is TGTGCCAGTAGTTCGACTCAGACAGGGAAGACTGAAGCTTTCTTT. Amino acid sequence: CASSSTQTGKTEAFF. This chain joins TRBV19 and TRBJ1-1; 7 bases match TRBD1. The CDR3 covers 15 residues. CDR1 and CDR2 (germline): LNHDA, SQIVND (reference sequence). V trimming: 5 bases; J trimming: 5 bases; junction bases outside the gene matches: 11.

The V gene is TRBV2, the J gene TRBJ2-1, with a weak D call TRBD2 (6 bases). The CDR3 runs to 18 residues. Trimming left V 0 bases short and J 10 bases short, with 25 bases between. CDR1 SNHLY and CDR2 FYNNEI come from the germline V gene. CDR3 amino acids: CASSEAQGALLANEEQFF. The CDR3 DNA reads as TGTGCCAGCAGTGAAGCTCAGGGCGCCCTACTAGCCAATGAAGAGCAGTTCTTC.

The rearrangement joins TRBV4-1 to TRBJ2-3; 12 bases fit TRBD2. There are 16 residues in the CDR3. Trimming took 2 bases from V and 4 from J; bases not matched to a gene: 4. Germline CDR1 and CDR2: MGHRA and YSYEKL. CDR3 coding DNA: TGCGCCAGCAGCCAATGGACTAGCGGGGCCTCAGATACGCAGTATTTT. Protein sequence: CASSQWTSGASDTQYF.

The chain employs TRBV3-1 (or the pseudogene TRBV3-2) and TRBJ2-1, with 10 bases fitting TRBD1. The V gene end was trimmed by 4 bases and the J gene end by 9 bases; junction bases not matched to a gene: 15. The CDR3 is made up of 17 amino acids. In germline, CDR1 is LGHDT, CDR2 YNNKEL (reference sequence). The CDR3 sequence is CASSRQGASSPIGEQFF. In DNA form, the CDR3 reads TGTGCCAGCAGCCGACAGGGGGCGTCATCTCCAATCGGTGAGCAGTTCTTC.

J is TRBJ2-7 and V is TRBV6-1; 7 nucleotides match TRBD1. Trimming took 1 base from V and 1 from J; bases not matched to a gene: 7. CDR3 length equals 16 residues. Germline CDR1 is MNHNS and CDR2 is SASEGT. CDR3 loop: CASSEGQGWSSYEQYF. CDR3 DNA sequence: TGTGCCAGCAGTGAAGGACAGGGTTGGTCGTCCTACGAGCAGTACTTC.

J is TRBJ2-2 and V is TRBV9; TRBD2 might be the D (5 bases). V lost 4 bases and J lost 8, with 15 bases in between. This CDR3 spans 14 amino acids. In germline, CDR1 is SGDLS, CDR2 YYNGEE. CDR3 in DNA: TGTGCCAGCAGCTCAGGTGGGGTAGCGGGGGAGCTGTTTTTT. Translating it yields CASSSGGVAGELFF.

The chain recombines TRBV11-2 with TRBJ2-1; 12 bases are shared with TRBD2. With V trimmed by 7 bases and J by 1 base, 5 bases remained unmatched. Germline lookup yields CDR1 SGHAT and CDR2 FQNNGV. The CDR3 loop spans 16 amino acids. The CDR3 sequence is CASTLGLAGSYNEQFF. Written as DNA, the CDR3 is TGTGCCAGCACCCTAGGACTAGCGGGGTCCTACAATGAGCAGTTCTTC.

This clone ranks as medium-sized (0.01 to 0.1%). The V call is TRBV7-9, the J call TRBJ1-2; D is uncertain. Trimming shortened V by 1 base and J by 6 bases, and 12 bases separated the two germline ends. The CDR3 spans 14 residues. CDR1 and CDR2 from the germline V gene are SEHNR and FQNEAQ (reference sequence). This CDR3 reads CASSLGSREDGYTF. CDR3 coding DNA: TGTGCCAGCAGCTTAGGTAGCCGGGAGGATGGCTACACCTTC.

Notes on this clone: Relative to the germline gene, one junction end is altered; a read error may explain this. This chain connects TRBV7-7 to TRBJ2-5; D possibly corresponds to TRBD1 (6 bases). The germline gives CDR1 SSHAT, CDR2 FNYEAQ (reference sequence). The CDR3 totals 14 residues. The CDR3 region has the DNA TGTGCTAGCAGCTTTGCAGGGGAGTCGGAGACCCAGTACTTC. Translating gives CASSFAGESETQYF.

The rearrangement links TRBV12-5 to TRBJ1-3, with D unresolved. Germline CDR1 is LGHNT and CDR2 is FRNRAP. The CDR3 loop spans 17 amino acids. Trimming removed 0 bases from V and 0 bases from J, with 12 bases in between. The CDR3 DNA reads TGTGCTAGTGGTTTGGTAGGAGACTTTTCCTCTGGAAACACCATATATTTT. Amino acid sequence: CASGLVGDFSSGNTIYF.

The rearrangement joins TRBV2 to TRBJ1-6; TRBD1 is a possible D gene (6 bases). The CDR3 has 15 residues. The V gene's germline CDR1 is SNHLY and CDR2 FYNNEI. Trimming left V 5 bases short and J 0 bases short, with 8 bases between. CDR3 DNA sequence: TGTGCCAGCAGTAAACAGGGCTCCTATAATTCACCCCTCCACTTT. Protein sequence: CASSKQGSYNSPLHF.

This clone appeared once. CDR3 nucleotides: TGTGCCAGCAGGGGGGGTGGCTCGGGCTACACCTTC. This sequence encodes CASRGGGSGYTF. The chain uses TRBV3-1 (or the pseudogene TRBV3-2) and TRBJ1-2, with a possible D match to TRBD1 (5 bases). Germline V gene sequence: CDR1 LGHDT, CDR2 YNNKEL (reference sequence). Trimming stripped 6 bases from V and 8 bases from J, with 13 bases between. This CDR3 spans 12 amino acids.

The J gene is TRBJ2-1, the V gene TRBV15; TRBD2 aligns across 13 bases. The germline V gene encodes CDR1 LNHNV and CDR2 YYDKDF (reference sequence). This CDR3 spans 17 amino acids. J was trimmed by 6 bases and V by 5 bases; bases with no gene match: 10. The CDR3 sequence is CATSGYSGLAGFNEQFF. In DNA form, the CDR3 reads TGTGCCACCAGCGGCTATTCGGGACTAGCGGGATTCAATGAGCAGTTCTTC.

This chain joins TRBV9 and TRBJ1-3; D unresolved. Trimming cost V 0 bases and J 3 bases, with 13 bases left between them. The CDR3 runs 16 residues. Germline CDR1 reads SGDLS; CDR2 reads YYNGEE. CDR3 DNA sequence: TGTGCCAGCAGCGTAGAAGAGGGTATTCATGGAAACACCATATATTTT. Protein: CASSVEEGIHGNTIYF.

This clone was found once. The chain recombines TRBV29-1 with TRBJ1-1, with D possibly TRBD1 on 5 matching bases. The germline V gene has CDR1 SQVTM and CDR2 ANQGSEA. CDR3 length: 14 amino acids. Trimming left V 6 bases short and J 1 base short, with 15 bases between. The CDR3 reads CSVGTQGQNTEAFF. In DNA, the CDR3 is TGCAGCGTAGGGACTCAGGGCCAGAACACTGAAGCTTTCTTT.

The chain has TRBV10-3 and TRBJ1-5; possible D gene TRBD1, 5 bases. This CDR3 is 16 amino acids long. Germline CDR1 and CDR2: ENHRY and SYGVKD. The V and J ends lost 0 bases and 1 base respectively, with 10 bases between them. As DNA, the CDR3 is TGTGCCATCAGTGAGTCGGGGGGAGCGAGCAATCAGCCCCAGCATTTT. It codes for CAISESGGASNQPQHF.

This chain connects TRBV2 to TRBJ1-1, with TRBD1 identical over 7 bases. V was clipped by 6 bases and J by 1 base; unmatched bases: 5. The CDR3 has 14 residues. Germline CDR1 is SNHLY and CDR2 is FYNNEI. CDR3 loop: CASRDRTWNTEAFF. The CDR3 bases are TGTGCCAGCAGGGACAGGACTTGGAACACTGAAGCTTTCTTT. The complete variable domain, with remaining parts taken from reference TRBV2 and TRBJ1-1, reads EPEVTQTPSHQVTQMGQEVILRCVPISNHLYFYWYRQILGQKVEFLVSFYNNEISEKSEIFDDQFSVERPDGSNFTLKIRSTKLEDSAMYFCASRDRTWNTEAFFGQGTRLTVV.

V is TRBV15 and J is TRBJ2-3, with 7 bases identical to TRBD2. This CDR3 is 15 amino acids long. The J segment lost 1 base and the V segment lost 0 bases, leaving 1 base of the junction unmatched. The germline V gene has CDR1 LNHNV and CDR2 YYDKDF (reference sequence). The CDR3 spells CATSRDRGGTDTQYF. The DNA of the CDR3 is TGTGCCACCAGCAGAGACCGGGGGGGCACAGATACGCAGTATTTT.